This T cell receptor beta chain comes out of a study of T cells in Graves' hyperthyroidism and ophthalmopathy. It was uncontrolled infection, other autoimmune disease, pregnancy or lactation that excluded patients. The diagnostic basis comprised clinical symptoms, serum thyroxine and TRAb, thyroid ultrasound and orbital computed tomography. This clonotype has just a few counts. What it binds is not known. TCR beta CDR3 regions were amplified from RNA. Carried out on the TCR CDR3, a first-round RT-PCR used the HTBI primer set. Via MiXCR, TCRdb re-called the multiplex PCR reads, giving one row per CDR3 protein. The table lists a few hundred thousand distinct CDR3 sequences, 13% of them singletons. Whole-study findings and limits: A median roughly six months before onset, the model predicted ophthalmopathy. Researchers report that a 13 V-J model separated ophthalmopathy from stable hyperthyroidism.

The CDR3 is 15 residues long. V was pared by 5 bases and J by 0 bases, with 11 bases between. CDR1 and CDR2 from the germline V gene are SGHRS and YFSETQ. The sequence was obtained from a man aged 25-45 years with Graves' hyperthyroidism that later progressed to Graves' ophthalmopathy. J is TRBJ2-2 and V is TRBV5-1; D possibly corresponds to TRBD2 (5 bases). Input material: blood. The CDR3 is CASSGRGSNTGELFF. The CDR3 coding sequence is TGCGCCAGCAGTGGCCGGGGTTCGAACACCGGGGAGCTGTTTTTT.